The 25 T cell receptor beta chains given below trace back to one sample, sequenced in a study of technical replicates of blood from a handful of donors. Produced via immunoSEQ multiplex PCR; TCRdb's table is partial and in-frame only. The sample carries about 62,000 clones, more than 75% recorded once. Sample: PBMCs. The source is a human donor in good health. Some clones in this sample may be carry-over from other donors' samples.

The chain carries TRBV6-5 and TRBJ1-5, with 7 bases lining up with TRBD1. The junction had 8 bases not matched to a gene; V was cut back by 5 bases and J by 7 bases. Per germline, CDR1 MNHEY and CDR2 SVGAGI. The CDR3 runs to 14 residues. The CDR3 loop is CASSPDRVGQPQHF. The CDR3 DNA reads TGTGCCAGCAGTCCCGACAGGGTTGGACAGCCCCAGCATTTT.

The table lists this clone with a count of one. The chain combines TRBV11-2 with TRBJ1-2, with a possible D match to TRBD1 (5 bases). With 1 base removed from V and 5 bases from J, the gap between germline ends came to 14 bases. The CDR3 has 15 residues. Germline CDR1 is SGHAT and CDR2 is FQNNGV. CDR3 sequence: CASSLAGGKTYGYTF. The CDR3 bases are TGTGCCAGCAGCTTAGCGGGGGGGAAGACTTATGGCTACACCTTC.

The chain has TRBV9 and TRBJ2-1; 9 bases match TRBD2. V lost 0 bases to trimming and J lost 4 bases; unmatched junction nucleotides: 11. The length of the CDR3 is 18 residues. Germline CDR1 reads SGDLS; CDR2 reads YYNGEE. Here the CDR3 reads CASSVAEGGRGGYNEQFF. In DNA form, the CDR3 reads TGTGCCAGCAGCGTAGCTGAGGGCGGGAGGGGTGGGTACAATGAGCAGTTCTTC. Drawing the rest from reference TRBV9 and TRBJ2-1, the complete variable domain is DSGVTQTPKHLITATGQRVTLRCSPRSGDLSVYWYQQSLDQGLQFLIQYYNGEERAKGNILERFSAQQFPDLHSELNLSSLELGDSALYFCASSVAEGGRGGYNEQFFGPGTRLTVL.

The J gene is TRBJ2-5, the V gene TRBV28; D possibly corresponds to TRBD2 (5 bases). Germline V gene data show CDR1 as MDHEN and CDR2 as SYDVKM. V was trimmed by 5 bases and J by 5 bases, leaving 18 bases between them. This CDR3 contains 15 residues. The CDR3 DNA reads TGTGCCAGCAGTGTCCTTAGAGGGAAGTGGGAGACCCAGTACTTC. Translation: CASSVLRGKWETQYF.

This clone is categorized as medium-sized (0.01 to 0.1%). A junction boundary mismatches the germline segment, possibly from a read error. The rearrangement uses TRBV7-2 and TRBJ2-7; the D gene could be TRBD1 or TRBD2 (7 bases each). Germline CDR1 is SGHTA and CDR2 is FQGNSA. The CDR3 covers 14 residues. The CDR3: CASRLGGGSYEQYF. CDR3 sequence (DNA): TGTGCCAGCAGATTAGGGGGCGGGAGCTACGAGCAGTACTTC.

The chain is built from TRBV5-1 and TRBJ2-3; possible D gene TRBD2, 6 bases. Trimming cost V 4 bases and J 5 bases, with 17 bases left between them. In germline, CDR1 is SGHRS, CDR2 YFSETQ. This CDR3 has 15 amino acids. The CDR3 sequence: CASSPRDSGGDTQYF. The CDR3 DNA follows: TGCGCCAGCAGCCCGCGGGACTCAGGAGGAGATACGCAGTATTTT.

The CDR3 region is CASNVAYQPQHF. CDR3 nucleotides: TGTGCCAGCAATGTGGCTTATCAGCCCCAGCATTTT. The V and J genes are TRBV2 and TRBJ1-5; D remains ambiguous. Trimming took off 7 bases at V and 5 bases at J, with 9 bases between the two ends. Per germline, CDR1 SNHLY and CDR2 FYNNEI. The CDR3 is 12 amino acids. Full variable domain (rest looked up from reference TRBV2 and TRBJ1-5): EPEVTQTPSHQVTQMGQEVILRCVPISNHLYFYWYRQILGQKVEFLVSFYNNEISEKSEIFDDQFSVERPDGSNFTLKIRSTKLEDSAMYFCASNVAYQPQHFGDGTRLSIL.

This clone was seen ten or more times. The chain combines TRBV7-6 with TRBJ1-6; TRBD1 might be the D (6 bases). Between the trimmed V and J ends, which lost 9 bases and 7 bases, there was a span of 13 bases. This CDR3 has 13 amino acids. Per germline, CDR1 SGHVS and CDR2 FNYEAQ. The CDR3 loop is CASATGLNSPLHF. The DNA of the CDR3 is TGTGCCAGTGCGACAGGACTCAATTCACCCCTCCACTTT. Using reference TRBV7-6 and TRBJ1-6 for the parts outside the CDR3, the full variable domain is GAGVSQSPRYKVTKRGQDVALRCDPISGHVSLYWYRQALGQGPEFLTYFNYEAQQDKSGLPNDRFSAERPEGSISTLTIQRTEQRDSAMYRCASATGLNSPLHFGNGTRLTVT.

The chain uses TRBV10-3 and TRBJ1-5; D remains unclear. This CDR3 region has 14 residues. Germline V gives CDR1 ENHRY, CDR2 SYGVKD. V lost 1 base and J 5 bases, leaving 9 bases between the germline ends. The DNA for the CDR3 is TGTGCCATCAGTGAGTTACCCCGGGATCAGCCCCAGCATTTT. The encoded protein is CAISELPRDQPQHF.

The CDR3 loop is CASSQDRVGTYEQYF. CDR3 DNA sequence: TGCGCCAGCAGCCAAGACAGGGTAGGGACCTACGAGCAGTACTTC. This rearrangement joins TRBV4-3 to TRBJ2-7; D possibly corresponds to TRBD1 (5 bases). Germline V gene sequence: CDR1 LGHNA, CDR2 YSLEER. The CDR3 extends over 15 amino acids. Trimming removed 0 bases from V and 2 bases from J, with 11 bases in between.

The V call is TRBV29-1, the J call TRBJ2-1; D gene ambiguous. The V end lost 2 bases, the J end lost 3 bases, and 8 bases lay between the germline ends. The CDR3 sequence is 13 residues long. Germline CDR1 and CDR2: SQVTM and ANQGSEA. The CDR3 DNA is TGCAGCGTTGAAAATAGCATCTACAATGAGCAGTTCTTC. Amino acids: CSVENSIYNEQFF.

The V gene is TRBV30, the J gene TRBJ1-3; the D is unclear. The CDR3 totals 13 residues. Per the germline V gene, CDR1 is GTSNPN and CDR2 is SVGIG (reference sequence). The V end was cut by 4 bases, the J end by 0 bases, with 7 bases between. The CDR3 here is CAWNTVSGNTIYF. CDR3 DNA: TGTGCCTGGAACACCGTCTCTGGAAACACCATATATTTT.

The rearrangement uses TRBV7-2 and TRBJ2-5, with a tentative D call TRBD2 (6 bases). CDR1 and CDR2 from the germline V gene are SGHTA and FQGNSA. This CDR3 region has 15 residues. V lost 1 base, J lost 5 bases, and 14 bases lay in between. The CDR3 sequence: CASSLVVLASETQYF. Written as DNA, the CDR3 is TGTGCCAGCAGCTTAGTGGTACTAGCCTCGGAGACCCAGTACTTC.

The genes are TRBV19 and TRBJ1-4; 7 bases agree with TRBD1. Germline CDR1 and CDR2: LNHDA and SQIVND (reference sequence). V shed 7 bases, J shed 7 bases, and the junction held 9 bases outside the gene matches. The CDR3 runs to 14 residues. The CDR3 sequence: CASMEYRGPEKLFF. For the CDR3, the DNA is TGTGCCAGTATGGAGTACAGGGGTCCTGAAAAACTGTTTTTT.

The genes are TRBV5-6 and TRBJ1-3, with TRBD1 as a possible D gene (5 bases). The CDR3 has 14 amino acids. Per the germline V gene, CDR1 is SGHDT and CDR2 is YYEEEE. V was clipped by 1 base and J by 2 bases, with 7 bases between them. The DNA for the CDR3 is TGTGCCAGCAGCTTGTGGGGGGCTGGAAACACCATATATTTT. Translated: CASSLWGAGNTIYF.

The rearrangement uses TRBV6-5 and TRBJ2-7, with 12 positions matching TRBD2. The CDR3 runs to 16 residues. With 3 bases clipped from V and 2 bases from J, the junction kept 5 bases outside the gene matches. In germline, CDR1 is MNHEY, CDR2 SVGAGI. CDR3 coding DNA: TGTGCCAGCAGTTATTCTAGGACTAGCGGGGCCTACGAGCAGTACTTC. It translates to CASSYSRTSGAYEQYF.

This clone is a singleton in its sample. This chain links TRBV4-3 with TRBJ2-3, with a weak D call TRBD2 (5 bases). V shed 1 base and J shed 2 bases, with 10 bases lying between them. The CDR3 is made up of 15 amino acids. Germline loops: CDR1 LGHNA, CDR2 YSLEER. The CDR3 DNA sequence: TGCGCCAGCAGCCAAGCTCCCGGGAACACAGATACGCAGTATTTT. Protein sequence: CASSQAPGNTDTQYF.

V and J are TRBV5-6 and TRBJ1-5, with unresolved D. CDR1 and CDR2 from the germline V gene are SGHDT and YYEEEE. This CDR3 comprises 15 residues. The germline V and J ends were trimmed by 0 bases and 0 bases, with 7 bases remaining between them. This CDR3 is CASSLGGYSNQPQHF. As DNA, the CDR3 is TGTGCCAGCAGCTTGGGCGGGTATAGCAATCAGCCCCAGCATTTT.

The genes are TRBV29-1 and TRBJ2-2; D is uncertain. Germline CDR1 reads SQVTM; CDR2 reads ANQGSEA. The V end was cut by 2 bases, the J end by 0 bases, with 4 bases between. The CDR3 runs to 13 residues. The CDR3 region is CSVEQSNTGELFF. CDR3 DNA: TGCAGCGTTGAACAATCGAACACCGGGGAGCTGTTTTTT.

The chain has TRBV20-1 and TRBJ1-2; D call uncertain. Germline CDR1 reads DFQATT; CDR2 reads SNEGSKA (reference sequence). Deletions cut 5 bases from V and 4 bases from J, with 8 bases between. This CDR3 spans 11 amino acids. This chain's CDR3 is CSARSGYGYTF. In DNA form, the CDR3 reads TGCAGTGCTCGGTCAGGCTATGGCTACACCTTC.

The J gene is TRBJ1-5, the V gene TRBV9, with 8 bases fitting TRBD1. The germline gives CDR1 SGDLS, CDR2 YYNGEE. CDR3 length equals 16 residues. V shed 3 bases, J shed 0 bases, and the junction held 5 bases outside the gene matches. This CDR3 reads CASSAGQVYSNQPQHF. The CDR3, as DNA: TGTGCCAGCAGCGCGGGACAGGTATATAGCAATCAGCCCCAGCATTTT.

The chain employs TRBV5-1 and TRBJ2-3; 12 nucleotides line up with TRBD2. The CDR3 is 15 residues long. CDR1 and CDR2 (germline): SGHRS, YFSETQ. V lost 4 bases to trimming and J lost 5 bases; unmatched junction nucleotides: 5. The CDR3 loop reads CASSPGGLAGDTQYF. CDR3 nucleotides: TGCGCCAGCAGCCCAGGGGGACTAGCGGGAGATACGCAGTATTTT.

This clone appeared many times. The chain carries TRBV5-1 and TRBJ2-7; 7 nucleotides match TRBD1. V shed 5 bases, J shed 3 bases, and the junction held 5 bases outside the gene matches. The length of the CDR3 is 13 residues. Germline V lookup: CDR1 SGHRS, CDR2 YFSETQ. The CDR3 spells CASSYDRDYEQYF. CDR3 DNA: TGCGCCAGCAGTTATGACAGGGACTACGAGCAGTACTTC.

The V gene is TRBV2, the J gene TRBJ2-7, with 8 bases fitting TRBD1. CDR3 size: 15 residues. CDR1 and CDR2 (germline): SNHLY, FYNNEI. Trimming removed 4 bases from V and 0 bases from J; junction bases left unmatched: 5. The CDR3: CASSGSGTGSYEQYF. CDR3 nucleotide sequence: TGTGCCAGCAGTGGATCCGGGACAGGCTCCTACGAGCAGTACTTC. The full variable domain, with the rest looked up from reference TRBV2 and TRBJ2-7, is EPEVTQTPSHQVTQMGQEVILRCVPISNHLYFYWYRQILGQKVEFLVSFYNNEISEKSEIFDDQFSVERPDGSNFTLKIRSTKLEDSAMYFCASSGSGTGSYEQYFGPGTRLTVT.

This chain joins TRBV11-2 and TRBJ1-4; D unresolved. Trimming removed 4 bases at V and 8 bases at J, with 14 bases between. Per germline, CDR1 SGHAT and CDR2 FQNNGV. The CDR3 covers 14 residues. In DNA form, the CDR3 reads TGTGCCAGCAGCTACGGACGGGGAAGCGAAAAACTGTTTTTT. Amino acid sequence: CASSYGRGSEKLFF.